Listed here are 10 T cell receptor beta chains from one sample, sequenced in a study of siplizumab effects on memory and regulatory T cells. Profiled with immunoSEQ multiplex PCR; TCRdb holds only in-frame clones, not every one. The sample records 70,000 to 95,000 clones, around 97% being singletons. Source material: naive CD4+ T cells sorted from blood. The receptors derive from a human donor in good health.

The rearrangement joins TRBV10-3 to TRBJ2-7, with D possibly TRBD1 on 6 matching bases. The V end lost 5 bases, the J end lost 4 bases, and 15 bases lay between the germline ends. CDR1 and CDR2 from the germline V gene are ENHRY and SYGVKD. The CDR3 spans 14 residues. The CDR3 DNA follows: TGTGCCATCAGTCCGAAGGGGGTTCGGTACGAGCAGTACTTC. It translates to CAISPKGVRYEQYF.

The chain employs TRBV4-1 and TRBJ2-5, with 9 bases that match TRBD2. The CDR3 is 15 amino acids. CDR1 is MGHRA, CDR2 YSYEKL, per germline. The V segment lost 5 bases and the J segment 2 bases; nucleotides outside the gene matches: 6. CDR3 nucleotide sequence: TGCGCCAGCAGCGAGCGGGGGGATTATCAAGAGACCCAGTACTTC. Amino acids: CASSERGDYQETQYF.

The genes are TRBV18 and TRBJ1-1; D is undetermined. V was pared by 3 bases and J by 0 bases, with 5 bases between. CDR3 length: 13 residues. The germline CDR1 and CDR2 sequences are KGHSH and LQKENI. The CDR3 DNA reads TGTGCCAGCTCACCCTGGCTGAACACTGAAGCTTTCTTT. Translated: CASSPWLNTEAFF.

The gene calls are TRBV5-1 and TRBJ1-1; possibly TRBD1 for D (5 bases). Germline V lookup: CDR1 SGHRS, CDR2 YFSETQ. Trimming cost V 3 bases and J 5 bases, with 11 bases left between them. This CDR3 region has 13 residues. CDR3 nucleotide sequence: TGCGCCAGCAGCTCAGGGACTATGACTGAAGCTTTCTTT. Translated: CASSSGTMTEAFF.

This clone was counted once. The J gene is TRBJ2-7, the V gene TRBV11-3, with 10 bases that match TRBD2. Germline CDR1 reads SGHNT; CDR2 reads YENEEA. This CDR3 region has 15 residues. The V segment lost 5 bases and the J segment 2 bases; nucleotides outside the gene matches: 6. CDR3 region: CASSISGGPTYEQYF. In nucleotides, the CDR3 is TGTGCCAGCAGCATTAGCGGGGGGCCCACCTACGAGCAGTACTTC.

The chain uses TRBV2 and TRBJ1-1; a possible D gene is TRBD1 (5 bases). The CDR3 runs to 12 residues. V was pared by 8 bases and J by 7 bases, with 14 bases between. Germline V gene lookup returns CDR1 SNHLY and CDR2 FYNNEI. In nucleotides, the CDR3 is TGTGCCAGCGGGGGGGGGTTTGGTGAAGCTTTCTTT. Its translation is CASGGGFGEAFF.

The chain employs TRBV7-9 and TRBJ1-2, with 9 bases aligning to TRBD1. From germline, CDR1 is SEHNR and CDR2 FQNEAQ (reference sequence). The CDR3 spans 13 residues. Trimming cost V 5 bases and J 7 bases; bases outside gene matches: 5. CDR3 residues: CASSRTGEGGYTF. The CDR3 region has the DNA TGTGCCAGCAGCCGGACAGGGGAAGGTGGCTACACCTTC.

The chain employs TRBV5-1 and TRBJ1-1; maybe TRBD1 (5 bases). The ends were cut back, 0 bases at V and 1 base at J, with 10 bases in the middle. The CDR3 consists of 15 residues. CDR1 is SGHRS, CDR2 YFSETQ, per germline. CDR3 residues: CASSLVAGGNTEAFF. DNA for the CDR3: TGCGCCAGCAGCTTGGTAGCGGGGGGGAACACTGAAGCTTTCTTT.

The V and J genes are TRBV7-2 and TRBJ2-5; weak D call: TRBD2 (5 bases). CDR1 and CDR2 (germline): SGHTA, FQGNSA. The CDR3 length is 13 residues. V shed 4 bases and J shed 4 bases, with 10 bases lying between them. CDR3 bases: TGTGCCAGCAGCTCCGGGGTTGTAGAGACCCAGTACTTC. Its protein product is CASSSGVVETQYF.

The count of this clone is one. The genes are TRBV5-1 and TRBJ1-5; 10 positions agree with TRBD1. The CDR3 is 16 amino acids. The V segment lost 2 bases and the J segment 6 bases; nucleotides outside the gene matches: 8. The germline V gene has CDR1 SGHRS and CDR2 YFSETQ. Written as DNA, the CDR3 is TGCGCCAGCAGCTTTAACCGGGACAGGGGAACTCAGCCCCAGCATTTT. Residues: CASSFNRDRGTQPQHF.